Listed here are 32 T cell receptor beta chains from one sample, sequenced in a study of cytomegalovirus exposure and HLA in healthy donors. Assay: immunoSEQ multiplex PCR; the TCRdb copy retains only in-frame clones and omits some. The sample contains 200,000 to 300,000 clones, around nine tenths of which appear only once. The material sequenced was PBMCs. These receptors all come from a young man in good health and CMV-seronegative.

The V gene is TRBV9, the J gene TRBJ2-3; maybe TRBD2 (5 bases). Germline V gives CDR1 SGDLS, CDR2 YYNGEE. The CDR3 is 13 amino acids. The V and J ends lost 3 bases and 3 bases respectively, with 8 bases between them. This CDR3 reads CASSAGLTDTQYF. The CDR3 coding sequence is TGTGCCAGCAGCGCCGGACTGACAGATACGCAGTATTTT.

This clone was seen only a few times. As DNA, the CDR3 is TGTGCCAGCAGTCACCAGGGGGGTGGTTCACCCCTCCACTTT. Protein product: CASSHQGGGSPLHF. V is TRBV27 and J is TRBJ1-6; 7 bases agree with TRBD1. The germline V gene has CDR1 MNHEY and CDR2 SMNVEV (reference sequence). CDR3 size: 14 residues. J gave up 9 bases and V 5 bases, and 7 bases lay outside the gene matches.

The CDR3 protein is CATNSGGRSYEQYF. The CDR3 DNA reads as TGTGCCACCAATAGCGGGGGCCGCTCCTACGAGCAGTACTTC. V and J are TRBV6-1 and TRBJ2-7; the match to TRBD2 covers 9 bases. CDR1 and CDR2 from the germline V gene are MNHNS and SASEGT. The trim removed 10 bases at V and 0 bases at J, leaving 7 bases unmatched. This CDR3 is built from 14 residues.

V and J are TRBV5-4 and TRBJ2-1; TRBD1 is a possible D gene (5 bases). The germline V gene has CDR1 SGHNT and CDR2 YYREEE (reference sequence). The CDR3 consists of 15 residues. V dropped 7 bases and J dropped 3 bases, with 17 bases sitting between them. The CDR3 loop reads CASVPFPTDYNEQFF. The CDR3 DNA is TGTGCCAGCGTCCCCTTTCCGACAGACTACAATGAGCAGTTCTTC.

The chain links TRBV15 to TRBJ1-5; 9 positions match TRBD1. The CDR3 length is 16 residues. J was trimmed by 0 bases and V by 3 bases; bases with no gene match: 3. Germline-derived CDR1 and CDR2 are LNHNV and YYDKDF (reference sequence). The CDR3 loop reads CATSSRQGVSNQPQHF. In nucleotides, the CDR3 is TGTGCCACCAGCAGTCGACAGGGGGTTAGCAATCAGCCCCAGCATTTT.

The V call is TRBV2, the J call TRBJ2-5; D is ambiguous. The V end lost 3 bases, the J end lost 3 bases, and 5 bases lay between the germline ends. This CDR3 is 12 amino acids long. CDR1 and CDR2 (germline): SNHLY, FYNNEI. Here the CDR3 DNA reads TGTGCCAGCAGTGAGGTAGAAGAGACCCAGTACTTC. Translation gives CASSEVEETQYF. Drawing the rest from reference TRBV2 and TRBJ2-5, the complete variable domain is EPEVTQTPSHQVTQMGQEVILRCVPISNHLYFYWYRQILGQKVEFLVSFYNNEISEKSEIFDDQFSVERPDGSNFTLKIRSTKLEDSAMYFCASSEVEETQYFGPGTRLLVL.

This chain uses TRBV5-1 with TRBJ2-3, with D possibly TRBD2 on 6 matching bases. Between the trimmed V and J ends, which lost 4 bases and 2 bases, there was a span of 17 bases. The germline gives CDR1 SGHRS, CDR2 YFSETQ. CDR3 length equals 16 residues. This CDR3 is CASSAQAGGITDTQYF. CDR3 DNA: TGCGCCAGCAGCGCACAAGCGGGCGGGATCACAGATACGCAGTATTTT.

V and J are TRBV27 and TRBJ2-6; TRBD1 matches at 9 bases. The trim removed 5 bases at V and 2 bases at J, leaving 7 bases unmatched. CDR3 length: 17 amino acids. CDR1 and CDR2 (germline): MNHEY, SMNVEV (reference sequence). The CDR3 DNA sequence: TGTGCCAGCAGTCTCCGGACAGGGGTCGCTGGGGCCAACGTCCTGACTTTC. Its protein is CASSLRTGVAGANVLTF.

The chain employs TRBV30 and TRBJ2-2, with D possibly TRBD1 on 5 matching bases. V lost 5 bases and J lost 8, with 9 bases in between. The CDR3 consists of 11 residues. Germline V CDR1 and CDR2: GTSNPN, SVGIG (reference sequence). CDR3 nucleotide sequence: TGTGCCTGGTATCAGGGAGGGGAGCTGTTTTTT. This translates into CAWYQGGELFF.

V gene TRBV9 combines with J gene TRBJ1-2; 7 nucleotides match TRBD1. Trimming removed 0 bases from V and 0 bases from J; junction bases left unmatched: 5. Germline CDR1 reads SGDLS; CDR2 reads YYNGEE. This CDR3 is built from 16 residues. The CDR3 region is CASSVATGAANYGYTF. CDR3 in DNA: TGTGCCAGCAGCGTAGCTACAGGGGCTGCTAACTATGGCTACACCTTC. The entire variable domain, with the rest obtained from reference TRBV9 and TRBJ1-2, is as follows: DSGVTQTPKHLITATGQRVTLRCSPRSGDLSVYWYQQSLDQGLQFLIQYYNGEERAKGNILERFSAQQFPDLHSELNLSSLELGDSALYFCASSVATGAANYGYTFGSGTRLTVV.

This clone was seen a single time. The CDR3 nucleotides are TGTGCCATCAGTGAGTCGTTTCGTGAGACCCAGTACTTC. Protein: CAISESFRETQYF. The chain carries TRBV10-3 and TRBJ2-5; D is unresolved. Trimming left V 0 bases short and J 5 bases short, with 7 bases between. Germline V lookup: CDR1 ENHRY, CDR2 SYGVKD. This CDR3 region has 13 residues.

The chain carries TRBV7-6 and TRBJ2-1; TRBD1 aligns across 10 bases. The CDR3 length is 15 residues. From germline, CDR1 is SGHVS and CDR2 FNYEAQ. The ends lost 2 bases at V and 4 bases at J; junction bases unmatched: 2. The CDR3 bases are TGTGCCAGCAGCTTAAGACAGGGGGCTTACAATGAGCAGTTCTTC. Protein: CASSLRQGAYNEQFF.

V is TRBV2 and J is TRBJ2-3; 7 nucleotides align to TRBD2. This CDR3 comprises 15 residues. Germline lookup yields CDR1 SNHLY and CDR2 FYNNEI. V trimming: 3 bases; J trimming: 1 base; junction bases outside the gene matches: 4. DNA of the CDR3: TGTGCCAGCAGTGAGGGGCTAGCGGGCACAGATACGCAGTATTTT. It yields the protein CASSEGLAGTDTQYF. The variable domain in full, completed from reference TRBV2 and TRBJ2-3, reads EPEVTQTPSHQVTQMGQEVILRCVPISNHLYFYWYRQILGQKVEFLVSFYNNEISEKSEIFDDQFSVERPDGSNFTLKIRSTKLEDSAMYFCASSEGLAGTDTQYFGPGTRLTVL.

CDR3 bases: TGTGCCAGCAGTTTAGGGGTGGGACTTTGGCCCCAGCATTTT. Translated, it gives CASSLGVGLWPQHF. V is TRBV27 and J is TRBJ1-5, with a weak D call TRBD1 (5 bases). Germline CDR1 and CDR2: MNHEY and SMNVEV (reference sequence). The CDR3 sequence is 14 residues long. Trimming removed 2 bases at V and 9 bases at J, with 14 bases between.

On this clone: A single base separates this from a much larger clone, so it may be a read error. This sequence joins TRBV27 and TRBJ2-7; the D gene is possibly TRBD1 (5 bases). Deletions cut 6 bases from V and 6 bases from J, with 15 bases between. The CDR3 runs to 13 residues. The germline gives CDR1 MNHEY, CDR2 SMNVEV (reference sequence). The CDR3 DNA is TGTGCCAGCAGCTTAGGGGCAAGGCGCGAGCAGTACTTC. It is translated as CASSLGARREQYF.

V usage is TRBV9 and J usage is TRBJ2-2; D is undetermined. The CDR3 runs 13 residues. In germline, CDR1 is SGDLS, CDR2 YYNGEE. Trimming took off 0 bases at V and 6 bases at J, with 6 bases between the two ends. The CDR3 here is CASSVVSAGELFF. In DNA form, the CDR3 reads TGTGCCAGCAGCGTAGTATCCGCCGGGGAGCTGTTTTTT.

V is TRBV28 and J is TRBJ2-3; possible D gene TRBD1, 5 bases. This CDR3 is built from 14 residues. With 3 bases removed from V and 5 bases from J, the gap between germline ends came to 12 bases. Germline CDR1 reads MDHEN; CDR2 reads SYDVKM. The CDR3 nucleotides read TGTGCCAGCAGTTTTGGGCCAGGGCAAGATACGCAGTATTTT. Encoded protein: CASSFGPGQDTQYF.

This chain joins TRBV14 and TRBJ1-1, with D tentatively TRBD1 (5 bases). The CDR3 runs 15 residues. V lost 2 bases, J lost 5 bases, and 15 bases lay in between. Germline V gene sequence: CDR1 SGHDN, CDR2 FVKESK. The DNA for the CDR3 is TGTGCCAGCAGCCAATTAAACCAGGGTTCTACTGAAGCTTTCTTT. Protein sequence: CASSQLNQGSTEAFF.

The gene calls are TRBV10-3 and TRBJ2-7, with D perhaps matching TRBD2 (6 bases). CDR3 size: 11 residues. Deletions cut 10 bases from V and 2 bases from J, with 9 bases between. Per the germline V gene, CDR1 is ENHRY and CDR2 is SYGVKD. CDR3 loop: CATGGAYEQYF. DNA of the CDR3: TGTGCCACCGGAGGGGCCTACGAGCAGTACTTC.

The chain links TRBV27 to TRBJ1-5; D is perhaps TRBD1 (5 bases). The germline gives CDR1 MNHEY, CDR2 SMNVEV (reference sequence). The CDR3 is 13 residues long. Trimming left V 3 bases short and J 6 bases short, with 9 bases between. The CDR3 nucleotides read TGTGCCAGCAGTTTTCAGGGACTTCAGCCCCAGCATTTT. It translates to CASSFQGLQPQHF.

This sequence joins TRBV9 and TRBJ2-7, with 7 bases that match TRBD1. The V and J ends lost 4 bases and 6 bases, in that order; junction bases with no gene match: 13. The CDR3 contains 15 residues. Germline CDR1 SGDLS, CDR2 YYNGEE. CDR3 bases: TGTGCCAGCAGCCCAGGGGGAGCCAAATGGCCCGAGCAGTACTTC. Protein sequence: CASSPGGAKWPEQYF.

The V and J genes are TRBV4-3 and TRBJ2-5, with D possibly matching TRBD2 (5 bases). Trimming took 0 bases from V and 5 from J, leaving 10 bases between them. Germline V CDR1 and CDR2: LGHNA, YSLEER. This CDR3 region has 14 residues. CDR3 nucleotide sequence: TGCGCCAGCAGCCAAGATGGAGGAGGCGAGACCCAGTACTTC. This codes for CASSQDGGGETQYF.

The chain carries TRBV10-2 and TRBJ1-6, with D maybe TRBD1 (6 bases). CDR3 length: 15 residues. Germline CDR1 is WSHSY and CDR2 is SAAADI. V was shortened by 3 bases and J by 9 bases, with 15 bases between the two germline ends. As DNA, the CDR3 is TGCGCCAGCAGTGATCGGGGGGCCAACGGTTCACCCCTCCACTTT. Amino acid sequence: CASSDRGANGSPLHF.

V gene TRBV7-2 combines with J gene TRBJ2-1, with a weak D call TRBD2 (6 bases). Trimming took 7 bases from V and 10 from J, leaving 14 bases between them. The CDR3 totals 12 residues. Per germline, CDR1 SGHTA and CDR2 FQGNSA. CDR3 in amino acids: CASNPLRGEQFF. DNA of the CDR3: TGTGCCAGCAACCCCCTACGGGGGGAGCAGTTCTTC.

The chain is built from TRBV19 and TRBJ2-7, with 7 bases fitting TRBD1. The ends lost 2 bases at V and 3 bases at J; junction bases unmatched: 4. There are 14 residues in the CDR3. Germline values: CDR1 LNHDA, CDR2 SQIVND (reference sequence). The CDR3 DNA is TGTGCCAGTAGTATACGGGGACAGAACTACGAGCAGTACTTC. Amino acid sequence: CASSIRGQNYEQYF.

This sequence joins TRBV20-1 and TRBJ2-7; no clear D gene. The V and J ends lost 7 bases and 2 bases respectively, with 6 bases between them. Germline CDR1 and CDR2: DFQATT and SNEGSKA (reference sequence). CDR3 size: 10 residues. CDR3 nucleotide sequence: TGCAGTGGGCAGACCTACGAGCAGTACTTC. It yields the protein CSGQTYEQYF.

The chain employs TRBV11-2 and TRBJ1-2; 8 positions agree with TRBD1. V lost 2 bases and J lost 2; bases outside the gene matches: 4. The germline V gene encodes CDR1 SGHAT and CDR2 FQNNGV. The CDR3 spans 15 residues. CDR3 sequence: CASSLWTGPNYGYTF. DNA of the CDR3: TGTGCCAGCAGCTTATGGACAGGGCCCAACTATGGCTACACCTTC. Complete variable domain (other parts from reference TRBV11-2 and TRBJ1-2): EAGVAQSPRYKIIEKRQSVAFWCNPISGHATLYWYQQILGQGPKLLIQFQNNGVVDDSQLPKDRFSAERLKGVDSTLKIQPAKLEDSAVYLCASSLWTGPNYGYTFGSGTRLTVV.

The chain is built from TRBV7-8 and TRBJ1-5; D uncertain. Germline loops: CDR1 SGHVS, CDR2 FQNEAQ. This CDR3 spans 13 amino acids. V was cut by 8 bases and J by 3 bases, with 11 bases left in between. CDR3 DNA: TGTGCCAGCCGAAGCGCGGCCAATCAGCCCCAGCATTTT. Amino acids: CASRSAANQPQHF.

This sequence joins TRBV27 and TRBJ1-1; D uncertain. Germline values: CDR1 MNHEY, CDR2 SMNVEV (reference sequence). V gave up 5 bases and J gave up 5 bases, with 12 bases separating them. This CDR3 has 13 amino acids. CDR3 DNA sequence: TGTGCCAGCAGTGCGGTCCCTCCAACTGAAGCTTTCTTT. Its translation is CASSAVPPTEAFF.

This clone was recorded once. The chain couples TRBV9 to TRBJ2-1; perhaps TRBD2 as D (6 bases). Germline lookup yields CDR1 SGDLS and CDR2 YYNGEE. V was trimmed by 1 base and J by 8 bases, leaving 16 bases between them. This CDR3 spans 15 amino acids. The CDR3 loop is CASSVFRDLGDEQFF. Written as DNA, the CDR3 is TGTGCCAGCAGCGTATTCAGGGACTTAGGCGATGAGCAGTTCTTC.

The CDR3 spells CASSYPGGPEQYF. The CDR3 DNA follows: TGTGCCAGCAGTTATCCGGGAGGGCCCGAGCAGTACTTC. The chain recombines TRBV28 with TRBJ2-7; TRBD2 agrees at 8 bases. CDR1 is MDHEN and CDR2 is SYDVKM in the germline V gene. The length of the CDR3 is 13 residues. With V trimmed by 4 bases and J by 6 bases, 5 bases remained unmatched.

The chain couples TRBV7-8 to TRBJ2-2, with TRBD2 identical over 7 bases. Germline trimming cut 2 bases from V and 8 bases from J; bases unmatched to any gene: 8. The CDR3 totals 15 residues. Germline V gives CDR1 SGHVS, CDR2 FQNEAQ. The CDR3 spells CASSLLGLDVGELFF. CDR3 bases: TGTGCCAGCAGCTTATTAGGACTAGACGTAGGGGAGCTGTTTTTT.